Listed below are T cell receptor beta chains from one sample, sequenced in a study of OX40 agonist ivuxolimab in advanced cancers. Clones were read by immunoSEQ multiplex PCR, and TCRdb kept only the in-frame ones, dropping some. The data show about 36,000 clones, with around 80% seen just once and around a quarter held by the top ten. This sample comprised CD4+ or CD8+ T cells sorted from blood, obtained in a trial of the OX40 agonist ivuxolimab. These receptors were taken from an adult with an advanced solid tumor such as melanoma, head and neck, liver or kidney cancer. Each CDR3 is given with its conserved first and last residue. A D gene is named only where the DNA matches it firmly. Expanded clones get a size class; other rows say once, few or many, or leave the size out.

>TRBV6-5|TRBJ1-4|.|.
TGTGCCAGCAGTTACGGGGGTTCGGATGAAAAACTGTTTTTT
CASSYGGSDEKLFF
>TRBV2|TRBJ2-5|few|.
TGTGCCAGTAGGAGAGGGCAAGAGACCCAGTACTTC
CASRRGQETQYF
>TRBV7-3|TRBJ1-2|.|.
TGTGCCAGCAGCCCTGACACAGGGCTCCCTTACACCTTC
CASSPDTGLPYTF
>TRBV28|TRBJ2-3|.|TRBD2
TGTGCCAGCAGTGAACGGGGGGGGCAAGATACGCAGTATTTT
CASSERGGQDTQYF
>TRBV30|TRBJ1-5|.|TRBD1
TGTGCCTGGAGTCGGACAGGGAGACAGCCCCAGCATTTT
CAWSRTGRQPQHF
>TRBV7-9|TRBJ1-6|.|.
TGTGCCAGCAGCTTAGATACGTCCTATAATTCACCCCTCCACTTT
CASSLDTSYNSPLHF
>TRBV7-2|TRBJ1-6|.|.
TGTGCCAGCACCACTTGGGCAGGGCGAGGAAATTCACCCCTCCACTTT
CASTTWAGRGNSPLHF
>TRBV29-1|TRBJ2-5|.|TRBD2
TGCAGCGCTCGACTAGCGGGGCGCCAAGAGACCCAGTACTTC
CSARLAGRQETQYF
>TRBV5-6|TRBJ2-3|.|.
TGTGCCAGCAGCCCCCTAGCGCGAAGTGCCTCTGATACGCAGTATTTT
CASSPLARSASDTQYF
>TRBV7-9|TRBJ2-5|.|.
TGTGCCAGCAGCTTAACGACAGGATATCAAGAGACCCAGTACTTC
CASSLTTGYQETQYF
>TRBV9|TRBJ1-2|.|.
TGTGCCAGCAGCGTAGTTCACAGGGACGGCTACACCTTC
CASSVVHRDGYTF
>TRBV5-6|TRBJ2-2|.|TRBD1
TGTGCCAGCAGCTTGTGGGACAGGGTAACCGGGGAGCTGTTTTTT
CASSLWDRVTGELFF
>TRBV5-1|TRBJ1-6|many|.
TGCGCCAGCAGCTTGGACAGGTGGACCTATAATTCACCCCTCCACTTT
CASSLDRWTYNSPLHF